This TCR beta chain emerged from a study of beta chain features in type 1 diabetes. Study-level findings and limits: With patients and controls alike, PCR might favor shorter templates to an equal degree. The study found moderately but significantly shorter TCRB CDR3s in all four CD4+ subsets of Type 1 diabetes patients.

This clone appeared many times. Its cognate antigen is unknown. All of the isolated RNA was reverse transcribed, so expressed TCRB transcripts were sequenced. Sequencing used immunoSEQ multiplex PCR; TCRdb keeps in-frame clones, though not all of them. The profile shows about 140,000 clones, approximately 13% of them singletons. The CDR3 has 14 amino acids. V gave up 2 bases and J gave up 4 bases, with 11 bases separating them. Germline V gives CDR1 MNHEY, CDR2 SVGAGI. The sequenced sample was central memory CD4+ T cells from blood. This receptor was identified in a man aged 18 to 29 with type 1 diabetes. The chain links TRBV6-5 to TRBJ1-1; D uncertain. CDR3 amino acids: CASSYGVKGTEAFF. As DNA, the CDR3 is TGTGCCAGCAGTTACGGGGTTAAGGGCACTGAAGCTTTCTTT.